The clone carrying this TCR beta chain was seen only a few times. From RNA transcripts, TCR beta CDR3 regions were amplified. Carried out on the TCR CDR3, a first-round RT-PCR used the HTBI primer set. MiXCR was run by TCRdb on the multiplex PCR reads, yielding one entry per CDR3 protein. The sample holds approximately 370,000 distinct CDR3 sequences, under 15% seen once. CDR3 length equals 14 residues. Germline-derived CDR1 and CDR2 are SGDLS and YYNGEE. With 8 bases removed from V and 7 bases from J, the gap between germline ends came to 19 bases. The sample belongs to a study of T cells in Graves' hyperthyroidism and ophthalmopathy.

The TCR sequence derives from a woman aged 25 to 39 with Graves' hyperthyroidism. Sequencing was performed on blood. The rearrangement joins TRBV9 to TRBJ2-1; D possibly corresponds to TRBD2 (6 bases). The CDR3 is CASWFRGVENEQFF. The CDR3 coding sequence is TGTGCCAGTTGGTTCCGCGGGGTCGAAAATGAGCAGTTCTTC.